Each of the 13 T cell receptor beta chains below was sequenced from the same sample in a study of T cell responses to AZD1222 COVID-19 vaccine. This table comes from immunoSEQ multiplex PCR, and its TCRdb copy is limited to in-frame clones, with some not included. The data contain 200,000 or so clones, under 95% of them singletons. The starting material was peripheral blood, obtained on day 0 of MenACWY control vaccination. The receptors here all came from an adult in good health.

The CDR3 nucleotides read TGTGCCAGCAGTCCCGAGGGGGGAGCTGGAAACACCATATATTTT. Its protein is CASSPEGGAGNTIYF. The chain has TRBV6-5 and TRBJ1-3; D is perhaps TRBD1 (6 bases). The germline gives CDR1 MNHEY, CDR2 SVGAGI. V lost 5 bases, J lost 2 bases, and 13 bases lay in between. This CDR3 comprises 15 residues.

The V gene is TRBV19, the J gene TRBJ2-1; 7 bases line up with TRBD1. Germline lookup yields CDR1 LNHDA and CDR2 SQIVND (reference sequence). V lost 5 bases, J lost 2 bases, and 3 bases stayed unmatched. CDR3 length: 14 residues. CDR3 nucleotide sequence: TGTGCCAGTAGTTTGGACAGGACCTACAATGAGCAGTTCTTC. This translates into CASSLDRTYNEQFF.

This clone is a singleton in its sample. This chain connects TRBV15 to TRBJ2-1, with D perhaps TRBD1 or TRBD2 (5 bases each). This CDR3 contains 13 residues. Trimming removed 3 bases at V and 9 bases at J, with 12 bases between. Germline loops: CDR1 LNHNV, CDR2 YYDKDF (reference sequence). The CDR3 DNA sequence: TGTGCCACCAGCAGGGGGGACGTGATTGAGCAGTTCTTC. Residues: CATSRGDVIEQFF.

The chain combines TRBV30 with TRBJ1-1; 8 positions agree with TRBD1. V was pared by 7 bases and J by 4 bases, with 8 bases of the junction left unmatched. This CDR3 is built from 13 residues. In germline, CDR1 is GTSNPN, CDR2 SVGIG (reference sequence). CDR3 DNA: TGTGCCTCCACGACAGGGGTGGGCACTGAAGCTTTCTTT. Its translation is CASTTGVGTEAFF.

This clone appeared once. The CDR3 region is CATTRGGNQPQHF. For the CDR3, the DNA is TGTGCCACTACAAGGGGTGGGAATCAGCCCCAGCATTTT. This chain links TRBV19 with TRBJ1-5; possibly TRBD1 for D (5 bases). Germline CDR1 is LNHDA and CDR2 is SQIVND (reference sequence). CDR3 length: 13 residues. Deletions cut 10 bases from V and 4 bases from J, with 14 bases between.

This clone was found once. The genes are TRBV19 and TRBJ2-1; TRBD2 matches at 12 bases. The V gene's germline CDR1 is LNHDA and CDR2 SQIVND (reference sequence). V dropped 6 bases and J dropped 1; count of bases not matched to a gene: 4. The CDR3 consists of 16 residues. CDR3 sequence: CASRRGLAGSYNEQFF. The CDR3 bases are TGTGCCAGTAGAAGGGGACTAGCGGGTTCCTACAATGAGCAGTTCTTC.

The chain recombines TRBV19 with TRBJ1-5; tentative D call: TRBD1 (5 bases). V was clipped by 3 bases and J by 3 bases, with 12 bases between them. The V gene's germline CDR1 is LNHDA and CDR2 SQIVND (reference sequence). The CDR3 runs to 15 residues. The CDR3 bases are TGTGCCAGTAGTATTACCTGGGGGGACAATCAGCCCCAGCATTTT. Protein: CASSITWGDNQPQHF.

Only one count was recorded for this clone. V and J are TRBV5-6 and TRBJ2-7; D may be TRBD1 (7 bases). Germline loops: CDR1 SGHDT, CDR2 YYEEEE. Trimming took 1 base from V and 9 from J, leaving 11 bases between them. This CDR3 is built from 12 residues. Written as DNA, the CDR3 is TGTGCCAGCAGCTTGCGACAGGGAGGGCAGTACTTC. It codes for CASSLRQGGQYF.

The chain employs TRBV4-2 and TRBJ1-5; D perhaps matches TRBD1 (5 bases). V was shortened by 0 bases and J by 6 bases, with 12 bases between the two germline ends. This CDR3 is 15 amino acids long. Germline assignment: CDR1 LGHNA and CDR2 YNFKEQ. The CDR3 reads CASSQDPGTGQPQHF. The CDR3 coding sequence is TGTGCCAGCAGCCAAGATCCGGGGACGGGTCAGCCCCAGCATTTT.

The chain carries TRBV25-1 and TRBJ1-3; possibly TRBD1 for D (5 bases). V shed 2 bases and J shed 4 bases, with 6 bases lying between them. The CDR3 runs to 13 residues. CDR1 is MGHDK, CDR2 SYGVNS, per germline. CDR3 sequence: CASSEAGGNTIYF. The DNA of the CDR3 is TGTGCCAGCAGTGAAGCAGGGGGAAACACCATATATTTT. The complete variable domain, with remaining parts taken from reference TRBV25-1 and TRBJ1-3, reads EADIYQTPRYLVIGTGKKITLECSQTMGHDKMYWYQQDPGMELHLIHYSYGVNSTEKGDLSSESTVSRIRTEHFPLTLESARPSHTSQYLCASSEAGGNTIYFGEGSWLTVV.

The V call is TRBV5-4, the J call TRBJ2-1, with a tentative D call TRBD2 (6 bases). There are 14 residues in the CDR3. V was pared by 5 bases and J by 6 bases, with 15 bases between. CDR1 SGHNT and CDR2 YYREEE come from the germline V gene (reference sequence). The CDR3 sequence: CASRVAVGGNEQFF. CDR3 nucleotide sequence: TGTGCCAGCAGGGTAGCGGTGGGGGGCAATGAGCAGTTCTTC.

The gene calls are TRBV7-6 and TRBJ1-2, with 10 bases identical to TRBD1. Germline assignment: CDR1 SGHVS and CDR2 FNYEAQ. The junction had 4 bases not matched to a gene; V was cut back by 3 bases and J by 3 bases. The CDR3 is 15 amino acids. The DNA of the CDR3 is TGTGCCAGCAGCTTCGGACAGGGGGTTGACTATGGCTACACCTTC. Translating it yields CASSFGQGVDYGYTF. The full variable domain, completed using reference TRBV7-6 and TRBJ1-2, is GAGVSQSPRYKVTKRGQDVALRCDPISGHVSLYWYRQALGQGPEFLTYFNYEAQQDKSGLPNDRFSAERPEGSISTLTIQRTEQRDSAMYRCASSFGQGVDYGYTFGSGTRLTVV.

Here the CDR3 reads CASSLLGQLYGYTF. CDR3 DNA sequence: TGTGCCAGCAGCTTATTGGGACAGCTCTATGGCTACACCTTC. The V and J genes are TRBV7-9 and TRBJ1-2; TRBD1 agrees at 7 bases. With V trimmed by 2 bases and J by 4 bases, 4 bases remained unmatched. From germline, CDR1 is SEHNR and CDR2 FQNEAQ (reference sequence). The CDR3 is 14 residues long.